This T cell receptor (beta chain) was profiled in a study of blood T cells in healthy people across ages. Whole-study results and caveats: With age, beta diversity per million T cells declined roughly linearly, significantly by around 43.

There were at least 5.5 micrograms of total RNA extracted from every sample. Germline CDR1 reads MNHEY; CDR2 reads SMNVEV (reference sequence). The CDR3 extends over 14 amino acids. Trimming stripped 5 bases from V and 5 bases from J, with 15 bases between. A word on this clonotype: Its antigen is currently unknown.

For the second PCR, which ran for roughly 7 to 11 cycles, a sample-barcoded 5' primer and a J-beta primer mix were used. The yield of each sample was at least 2.5 million CDR3-containing paired-end reads. TCRdb re-called the 5' RACE reads through MiXCR, storing one row per CDR3 protein. The data contain some 1 million distinct CDR3 sequences, around 45% of them singletons. The V gene is TRBV27, the J gene TRBJ1-2; D possibly corresponds to TRBD1 (6 bases). The sequenced sample consisted of blood. This receptor was taken from a woman aged 60-70 years in good health. As DNA, the CDR3 is TGTGCCAGCAGTGAAGCCCAGGGGTGGTATGGCTACACCTTC. This gives the protein CASSEAQGWYGYTF.